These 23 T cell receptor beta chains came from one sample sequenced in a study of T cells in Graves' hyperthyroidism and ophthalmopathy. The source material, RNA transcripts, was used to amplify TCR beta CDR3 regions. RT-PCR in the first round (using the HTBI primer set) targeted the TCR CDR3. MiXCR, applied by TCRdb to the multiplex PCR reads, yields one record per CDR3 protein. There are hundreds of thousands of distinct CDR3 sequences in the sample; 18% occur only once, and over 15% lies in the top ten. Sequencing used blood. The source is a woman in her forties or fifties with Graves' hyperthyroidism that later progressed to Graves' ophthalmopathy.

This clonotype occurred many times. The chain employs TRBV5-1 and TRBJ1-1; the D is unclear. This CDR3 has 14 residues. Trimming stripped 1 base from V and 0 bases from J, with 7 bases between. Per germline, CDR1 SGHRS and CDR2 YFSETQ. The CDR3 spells CASSLMLLNTEAFF. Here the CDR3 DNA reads TGCGCCAGCAGCTTGATGCTTTTGAACACTGAAGCTTTCTTT.

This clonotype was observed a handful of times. In DNA, the CDR3 is TGTGCCAGCAGTTTAGAGGGGACAGGGGCTAACTATGGCTACACCTTC. It codes for CASSLEGTGANYGYTF. The chain employs TRBV27 and TRBJ1-2; TRBD1 agrees at 10 bases. With 2 bases clipped from V and 0 bases from J, the junction kept 3 bases outside the gene matches. Germline V gene lookup returns CDR1 MNHEY and CDR2 SMNVEV (reference sequence). CDR3 length: 16 residues.

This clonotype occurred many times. The CDR3 here is CASSPVLEDSPLHF. The CDR3, as DNA: TGTGCCAGCAGTCCGGTGCTGGAAGATTCACCCCTCCACTTT. The chain links TRBV3-1 to TRBJ1-6, with unresolved D. CDR3 length equals 14 residues. The V and J ends lost 6 bases and 8 bases respectively, with 14 bases between them. Per germline, CDR1 LGHDT and CDR2 YNNKEL (reference sequence).

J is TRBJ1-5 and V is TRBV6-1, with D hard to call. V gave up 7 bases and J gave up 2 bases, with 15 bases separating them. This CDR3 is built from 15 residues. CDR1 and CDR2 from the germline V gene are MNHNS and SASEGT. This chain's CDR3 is CASTSEGAGNQPQHF. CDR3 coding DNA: TGTGCCAGCACCTCGGAGGGTGCTGGCAATCAGCCCCAGCATTTT.

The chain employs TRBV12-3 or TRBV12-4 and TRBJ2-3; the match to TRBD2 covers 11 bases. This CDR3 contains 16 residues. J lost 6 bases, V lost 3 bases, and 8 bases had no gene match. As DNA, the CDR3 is TGTGCCAGCAGTTTGAGTAGCGGGGGGGTTGGTGATACGCAGTATTTT. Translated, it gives CASSLSSGGVGDTQYF.

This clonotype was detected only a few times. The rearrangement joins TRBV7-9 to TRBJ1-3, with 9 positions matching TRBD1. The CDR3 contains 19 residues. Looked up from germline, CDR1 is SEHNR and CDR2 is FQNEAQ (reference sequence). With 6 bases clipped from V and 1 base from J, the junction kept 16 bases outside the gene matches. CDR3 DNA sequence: TGTGCCAGCAGTTCCACTACACTGACAGGGGGGATATCTGGAAACACCATATATTTT. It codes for CASSSTTLTGGISGNTIYF.

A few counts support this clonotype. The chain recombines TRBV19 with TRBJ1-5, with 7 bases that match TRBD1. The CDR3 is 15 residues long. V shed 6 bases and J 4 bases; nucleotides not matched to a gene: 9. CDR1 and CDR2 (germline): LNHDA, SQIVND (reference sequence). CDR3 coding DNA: TGTGCCAGTAGGTCCCGACAGGGAAGGAATCAGCCCCAGCATTTT. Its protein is CASRSRQGRNQPQHF.

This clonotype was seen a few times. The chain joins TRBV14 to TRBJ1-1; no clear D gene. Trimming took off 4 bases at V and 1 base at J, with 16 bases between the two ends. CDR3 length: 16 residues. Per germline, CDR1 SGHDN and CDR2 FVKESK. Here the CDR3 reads CASSPRRAAQNTEAFF. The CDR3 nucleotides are TGTGCCAGCAGCCCGCGCCGGGCAGCGCAGAACACTGAAGCTTTCTTT.

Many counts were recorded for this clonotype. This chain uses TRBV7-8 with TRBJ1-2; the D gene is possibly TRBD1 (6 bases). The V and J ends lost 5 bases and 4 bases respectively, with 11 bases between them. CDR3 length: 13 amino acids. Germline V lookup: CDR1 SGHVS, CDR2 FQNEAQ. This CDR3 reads CASSARGFYGYTF. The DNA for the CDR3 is TGTGCCAGCAGCGCCAGGGGTTTCTATGGCTACACCTTC.

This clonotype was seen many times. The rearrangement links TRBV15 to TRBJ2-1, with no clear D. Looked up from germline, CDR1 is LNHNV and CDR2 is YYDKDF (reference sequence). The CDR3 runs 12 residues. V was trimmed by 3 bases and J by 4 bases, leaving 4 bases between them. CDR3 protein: CATSRGYNEQFF. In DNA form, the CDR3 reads TGTGCCACCAGCAGGGGTTACAATGAGCAGTTCTTC.

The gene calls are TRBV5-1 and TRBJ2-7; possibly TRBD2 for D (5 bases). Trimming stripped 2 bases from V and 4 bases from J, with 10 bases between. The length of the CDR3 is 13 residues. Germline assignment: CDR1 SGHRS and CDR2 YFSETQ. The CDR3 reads CASSFRAEYEQYF. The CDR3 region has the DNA TGCGCCAGCAGCTTCAGAGCGGAGTACGAGCAGTACTTC.

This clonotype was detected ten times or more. Here the CDR3 DNA reads TGTGCCAGCAGTGAAAGTTGGTCTAGCTTTATCCAAGAGACCCAGTACTTC. Its translation: CASSESWSSFIQETQYF. The rearrangement joins TRBV2 to TRBJ2-5; D is possibly TRBD2 (5 bases). The V gene lost 2 bases and the J gene lost 1 base, with 17 bases spanning the gap. The V gene's germline CDR1 is SNHLY and CDR2 FYNNEI. This CDR3 has 17 amino acids.

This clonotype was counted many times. CDR3 nucleotide sequence: TGCAGTGCTAGAGATAAGGTTCGTTATGAAGCTTTCTTT. This translates into CSARDKVRYEAFF. The chain links TRBV20-1 to TRBJ1-1; D uncertain. This CDR3 is 13 amino acids long. Germline V CDR1 and CDR2: DFQATT, SNEGSKA (reference sequence). V shed 0 bases and J shed 7 bases, with 12 bases lying between them.

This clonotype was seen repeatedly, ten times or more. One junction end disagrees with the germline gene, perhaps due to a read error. CDR3 bases: TGCAGTGTTAGACGCCTAGCGGTGTCCGGGGAGCTGTTTTTT. This codes for CSVRRLAVSGELFF. The rearrangement joins TRBV20-1 to TRBJ2-2, with 7 positions matching TRBD2. The CDR3 is 14 amino acids. In germline, CDR1 is DFQATT, CDR2 SNEGSKA (reference sequence).

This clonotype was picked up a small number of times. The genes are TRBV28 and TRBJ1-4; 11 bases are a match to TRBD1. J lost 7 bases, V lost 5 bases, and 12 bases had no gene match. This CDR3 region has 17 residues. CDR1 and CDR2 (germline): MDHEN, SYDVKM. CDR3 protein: CASSVGPGQGGSEKLFF. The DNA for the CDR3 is TGTGCCAGCAGTGTTGGGCCGGGACAGGGGGGGAGTGAAAAACTGTTTTTT.

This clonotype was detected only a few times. CDR3 nucleotide sequence: TGCAGTGCTAGACAATGGACCCAAGAGACCCAGTACTTC. It translates to CSARQWTQETQYF. The V gene is TRBV20-1, the J gene TRBJ2-5; D remains ambiguous. Per germline, CDR1 DFQATT and CDR2 SNEGSKA (reference sequence). The CDR3 sequence is 13 residues long. Trimming removed 2 bases from V and 1 base from J, with 8 bases in between.

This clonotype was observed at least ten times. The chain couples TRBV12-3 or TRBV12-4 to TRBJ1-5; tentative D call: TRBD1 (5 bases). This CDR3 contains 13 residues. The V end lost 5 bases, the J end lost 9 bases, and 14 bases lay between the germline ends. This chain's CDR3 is CASSRGYILPQHF. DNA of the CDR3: TGTGCCAGCAGTCGGGGGTACATTTTGCCCCAGCATTTT.

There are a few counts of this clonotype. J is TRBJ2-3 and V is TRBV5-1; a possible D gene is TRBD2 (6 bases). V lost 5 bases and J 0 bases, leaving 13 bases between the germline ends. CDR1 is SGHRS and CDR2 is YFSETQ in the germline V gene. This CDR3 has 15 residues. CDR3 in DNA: TGCGCCAGCAGTCGGGACTCATCTAGCACAGATACGCAGTATTTT. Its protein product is CASSRDSSSTDTQYF.

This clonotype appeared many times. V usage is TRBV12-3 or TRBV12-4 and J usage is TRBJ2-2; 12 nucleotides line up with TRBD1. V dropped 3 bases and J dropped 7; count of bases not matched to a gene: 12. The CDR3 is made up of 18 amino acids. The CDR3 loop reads CASSFSAWGQGAIGELFF. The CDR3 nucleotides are TGTGCCAGCAGTTTCTCCGCCTGGGGACAGGGGGCGATCGGGGAGCTGTTTTTT.

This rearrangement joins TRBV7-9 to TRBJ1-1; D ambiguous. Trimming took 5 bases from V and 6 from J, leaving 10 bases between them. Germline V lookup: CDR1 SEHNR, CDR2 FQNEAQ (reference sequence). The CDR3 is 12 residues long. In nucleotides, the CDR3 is TGTGCCAGCAGCAACGGACGGTCTGAAGCTTTCTTT. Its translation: CASSNGRSEAFF.

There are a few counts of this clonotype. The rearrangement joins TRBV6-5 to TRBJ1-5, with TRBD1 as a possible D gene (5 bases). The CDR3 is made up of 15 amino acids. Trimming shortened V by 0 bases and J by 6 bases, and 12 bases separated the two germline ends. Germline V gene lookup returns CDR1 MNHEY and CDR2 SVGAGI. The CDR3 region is CASSYSMQGGQPQHF. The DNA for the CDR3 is TGTGCCAGCAGTTACTCGATGCAGGGCGGTCAGCCCCAGCATTTT.

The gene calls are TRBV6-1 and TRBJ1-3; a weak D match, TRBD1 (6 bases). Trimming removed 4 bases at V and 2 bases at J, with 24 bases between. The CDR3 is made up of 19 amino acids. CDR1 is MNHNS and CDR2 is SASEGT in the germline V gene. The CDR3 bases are TGTGCCAGCAGTGTCCAAGTTGCGACAGGTGGAACCCCTGGAAACACCATATATTTT. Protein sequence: CASSVQVATGGTPGNTIYF.

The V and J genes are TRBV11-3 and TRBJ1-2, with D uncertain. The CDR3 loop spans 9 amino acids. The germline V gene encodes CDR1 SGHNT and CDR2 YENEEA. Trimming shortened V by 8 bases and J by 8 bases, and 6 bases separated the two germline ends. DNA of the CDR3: TGTGCCAGCCTGGACGGCTACACCTTC. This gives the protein CASLDGYTF.